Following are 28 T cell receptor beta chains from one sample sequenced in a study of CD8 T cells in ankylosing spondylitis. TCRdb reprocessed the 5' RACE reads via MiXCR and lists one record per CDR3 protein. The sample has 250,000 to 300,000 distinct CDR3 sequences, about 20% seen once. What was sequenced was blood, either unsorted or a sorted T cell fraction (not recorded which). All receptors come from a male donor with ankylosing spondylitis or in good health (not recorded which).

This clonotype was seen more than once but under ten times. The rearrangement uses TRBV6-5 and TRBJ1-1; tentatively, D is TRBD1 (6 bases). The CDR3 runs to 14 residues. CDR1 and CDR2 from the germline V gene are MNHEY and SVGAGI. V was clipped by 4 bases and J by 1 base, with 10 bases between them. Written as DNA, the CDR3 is TGTGCCAGCAGTTCGCCGACAGGGAACACTGAAGCTTTCTTT. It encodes CASSSPTGNTEAFF.

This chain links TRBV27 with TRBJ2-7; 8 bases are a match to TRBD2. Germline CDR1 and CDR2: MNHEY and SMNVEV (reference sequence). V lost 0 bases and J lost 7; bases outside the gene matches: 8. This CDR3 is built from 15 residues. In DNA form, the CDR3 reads TGTGCCAGCAGTTTATCAAGCGGGAGTCCTCAAGAGCAGTACTTC. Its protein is CASSLSSGSPQEQYF.

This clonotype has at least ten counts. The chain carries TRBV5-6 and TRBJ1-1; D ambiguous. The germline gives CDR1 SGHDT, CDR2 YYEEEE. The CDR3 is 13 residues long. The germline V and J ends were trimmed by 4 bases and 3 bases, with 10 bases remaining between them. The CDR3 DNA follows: TGTGCCAGCAGCCCTTACCTGGACACTGAAGCTTTCTTT. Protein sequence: CASSPYLDTEAFF.

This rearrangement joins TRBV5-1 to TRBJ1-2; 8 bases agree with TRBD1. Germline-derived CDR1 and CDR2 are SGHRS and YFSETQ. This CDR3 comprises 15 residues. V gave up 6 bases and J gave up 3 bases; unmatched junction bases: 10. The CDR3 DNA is TGCGCCAGCAAAACAACAGGGGGTAATTACTATGGCTACACCTTC. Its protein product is CASKTTGGNYYGYTF.

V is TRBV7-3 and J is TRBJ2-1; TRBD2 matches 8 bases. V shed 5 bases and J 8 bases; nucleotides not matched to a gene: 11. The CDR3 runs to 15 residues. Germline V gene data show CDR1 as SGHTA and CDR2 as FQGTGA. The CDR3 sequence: CASSQTRAGVDEQFF. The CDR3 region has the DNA TGTGCCAGCAGCCAGACTCGAGCGGGAGTTGATGAGCAGTTCTTC.

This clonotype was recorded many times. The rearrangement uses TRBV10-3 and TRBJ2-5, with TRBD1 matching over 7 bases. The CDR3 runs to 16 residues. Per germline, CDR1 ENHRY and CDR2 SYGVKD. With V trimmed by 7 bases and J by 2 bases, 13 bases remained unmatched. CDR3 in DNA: TGTGCCATCACCCGACAGGGACAAACAGCTCAAGAGACCCAGTACTTC. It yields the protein CAITRQGQTAQETQYF.

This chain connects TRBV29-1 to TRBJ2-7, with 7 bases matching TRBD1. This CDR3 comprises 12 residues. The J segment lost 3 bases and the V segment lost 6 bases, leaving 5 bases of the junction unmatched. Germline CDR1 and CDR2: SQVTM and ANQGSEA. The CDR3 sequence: CSVATGIYEQYF. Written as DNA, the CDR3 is TGCAGCGTGGCGACAGGGATCTACGAGCAGTACTTC.

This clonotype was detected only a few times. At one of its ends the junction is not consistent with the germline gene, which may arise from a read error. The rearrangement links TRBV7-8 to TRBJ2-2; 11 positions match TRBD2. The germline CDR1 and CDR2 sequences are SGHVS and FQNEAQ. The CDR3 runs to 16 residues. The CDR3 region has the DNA TGTGCCAGCAGCTTAGTGGTAGCGGGAGGGCCCGGAGAGCTGTTTTTT. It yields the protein CASSLVVAGGPGELFF.

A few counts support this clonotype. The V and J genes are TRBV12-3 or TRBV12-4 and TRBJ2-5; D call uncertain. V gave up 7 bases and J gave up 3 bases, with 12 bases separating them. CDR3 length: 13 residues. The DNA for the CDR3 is TGTGCCAGCACCCCGGGTAGTAAAGAGACCCAGTACTTC. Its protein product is CASTPGSKETQYF.

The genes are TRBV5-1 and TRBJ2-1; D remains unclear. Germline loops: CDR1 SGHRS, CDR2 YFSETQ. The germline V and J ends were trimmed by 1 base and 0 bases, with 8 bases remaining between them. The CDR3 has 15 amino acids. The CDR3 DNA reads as TGCGCCAGCAGCTTGCGGGCGGACTCCTACAATGAGCAGTTCTTC. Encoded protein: CASSLRADSYNEQFF.

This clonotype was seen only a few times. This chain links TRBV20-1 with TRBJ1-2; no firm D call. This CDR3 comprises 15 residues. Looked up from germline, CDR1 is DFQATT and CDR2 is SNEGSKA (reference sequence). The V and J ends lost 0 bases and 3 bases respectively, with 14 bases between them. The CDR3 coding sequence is TGCAGTGCTAGAGAGGCCAGATCCGGAGACTATGGCTACACCTTC. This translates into CSAREARSGDYGYTF.

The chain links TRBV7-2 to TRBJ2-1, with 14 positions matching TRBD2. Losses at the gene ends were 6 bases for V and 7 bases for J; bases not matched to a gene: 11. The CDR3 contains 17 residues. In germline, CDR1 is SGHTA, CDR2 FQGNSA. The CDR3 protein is CASRPTNGLAGGNEQFF. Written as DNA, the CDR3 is TGTGCCAGCAGACCAACCAACGGACTAGCGGGAGGAAATGAGCAGTTCTTC.

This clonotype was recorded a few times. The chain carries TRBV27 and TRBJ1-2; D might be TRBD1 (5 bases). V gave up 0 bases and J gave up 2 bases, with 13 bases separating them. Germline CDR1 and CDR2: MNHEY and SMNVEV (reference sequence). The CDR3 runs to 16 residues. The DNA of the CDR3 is TGTGCCAGCAGTTTATCGTATATGCAGGGAAACTATGGCTACACCTTC. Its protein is CASSLSYMQGNYGYTF.

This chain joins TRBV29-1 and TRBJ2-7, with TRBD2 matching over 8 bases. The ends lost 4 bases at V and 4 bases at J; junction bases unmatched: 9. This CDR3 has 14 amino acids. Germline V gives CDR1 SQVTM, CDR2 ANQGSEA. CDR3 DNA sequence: TGCAGCGTTGTTAGCGGGACTAGTCTTTACGAGCAGTACTTC. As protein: CSVVSGTSLYEQYF.

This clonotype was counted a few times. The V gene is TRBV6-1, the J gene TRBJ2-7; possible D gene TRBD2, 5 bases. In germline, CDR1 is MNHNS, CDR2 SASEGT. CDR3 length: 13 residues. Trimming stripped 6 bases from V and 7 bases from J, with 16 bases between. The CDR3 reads CASSPGGPGEQYF. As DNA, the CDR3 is TGTGCCAGCAGCCCCGGAGGACCGGGGGAGCAGTACTTC.

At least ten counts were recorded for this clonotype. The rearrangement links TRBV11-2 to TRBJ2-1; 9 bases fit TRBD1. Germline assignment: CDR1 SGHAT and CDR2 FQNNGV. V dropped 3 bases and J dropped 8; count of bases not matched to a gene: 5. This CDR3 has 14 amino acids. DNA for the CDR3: TGTGCCAGCAGCTTTGGAACAGGGGGCCATGAGCAGTTCTTC. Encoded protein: CASSFGTGGHEQFF.

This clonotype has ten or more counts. The CDR3: CSVPLAETQYF. The CDR3 coding sequence is TGCAGCGTTCCTTTGGCGGAGACCCAGTACTTC. This chain links TRBV29-1 with TRBJ2-5; D is uncertain. The CDR3 runs 11 residues. V dropped 5 bases and J dropped 5 bases, with 9 bases sitting between them. CDR1 and CDR2 (germline): SQVTM, ANQGSEA.

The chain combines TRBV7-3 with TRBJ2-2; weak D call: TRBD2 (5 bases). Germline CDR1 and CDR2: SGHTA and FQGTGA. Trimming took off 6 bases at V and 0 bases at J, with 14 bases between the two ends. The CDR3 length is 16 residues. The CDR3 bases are TGTGCCAGCAGGGACGAAGCGGCCGCGAACACCGGGGAGCTGTTTTTT. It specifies CASRDEAAANTGELFF.

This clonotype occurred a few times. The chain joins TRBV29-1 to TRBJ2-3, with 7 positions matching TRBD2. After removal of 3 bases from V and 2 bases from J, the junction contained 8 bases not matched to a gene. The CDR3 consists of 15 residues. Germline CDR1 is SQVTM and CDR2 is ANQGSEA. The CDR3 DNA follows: TGCAGCGTTGACCGGCAGGGAGGGGTCACAGATACGCAGTATTTT. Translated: CSVDRQGGVTDTQYF.

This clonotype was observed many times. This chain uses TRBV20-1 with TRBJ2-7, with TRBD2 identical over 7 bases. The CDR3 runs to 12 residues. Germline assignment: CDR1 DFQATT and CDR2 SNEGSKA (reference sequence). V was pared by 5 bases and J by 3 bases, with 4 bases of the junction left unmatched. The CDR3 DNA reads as TGCAGTGCTGTCACTAGCGACTACGAGCAGTACTTC. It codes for CSAVTSDYEQYF.

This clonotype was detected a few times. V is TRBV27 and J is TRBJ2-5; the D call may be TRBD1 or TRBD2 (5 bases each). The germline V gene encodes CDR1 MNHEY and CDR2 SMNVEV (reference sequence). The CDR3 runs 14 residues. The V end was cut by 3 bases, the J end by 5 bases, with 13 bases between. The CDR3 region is CASSFGSGTETQYF. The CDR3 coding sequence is TGTGCCAGCAGTTTCGGATCGGGGACGGAGACCCAGTACTTC.

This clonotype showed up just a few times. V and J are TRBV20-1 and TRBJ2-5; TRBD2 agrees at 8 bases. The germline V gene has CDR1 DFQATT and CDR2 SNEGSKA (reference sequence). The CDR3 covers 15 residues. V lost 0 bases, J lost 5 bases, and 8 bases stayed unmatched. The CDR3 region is CSARDRGLVSETQYF. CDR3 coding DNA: TGCAGTGCTAGAGATAGGGGACTAGTAAGTGAGACCCAGTACTTC.

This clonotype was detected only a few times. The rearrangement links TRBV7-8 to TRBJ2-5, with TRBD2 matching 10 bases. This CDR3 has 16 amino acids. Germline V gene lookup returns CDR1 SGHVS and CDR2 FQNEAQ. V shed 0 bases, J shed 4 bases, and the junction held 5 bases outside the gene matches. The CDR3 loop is CASSLALAGVLETQYF. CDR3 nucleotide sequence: TGTGCCAGCAGCTTAGCGCTAGCGGGAGTGCTAGAGACCCAGTACTTC. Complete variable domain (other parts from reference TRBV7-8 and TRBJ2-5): GAGVSQSPRYKVAKRGQDVALRCDPISGHVSLFWYQQALGQGPEFLTYFQNEAQLDKSGLPSDRFFAERPEGSVSTLKIQRTQQEDSAVYLCASSLALAGVLETQYFGPGTRLLVL.

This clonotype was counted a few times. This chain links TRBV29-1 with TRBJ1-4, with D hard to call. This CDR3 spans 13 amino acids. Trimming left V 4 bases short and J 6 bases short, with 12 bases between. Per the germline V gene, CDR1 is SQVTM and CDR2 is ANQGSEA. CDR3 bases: TGCAGCGTTGTAACCGAATGGGATGAAAAACTGTTTTTT. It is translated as CSVVTEWDEKLFF. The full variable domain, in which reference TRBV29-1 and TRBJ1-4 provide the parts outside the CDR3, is SAVISQKPSRDICQRGTSLTIQCQVDSQVTMMFWYRQQPGQSLTLIATANQGSEATYESGFVIDKFPISRPNLTFSTLTVSNMSPEDSSIYLCSVVTEWDEKLFFGSGTQLSVL.

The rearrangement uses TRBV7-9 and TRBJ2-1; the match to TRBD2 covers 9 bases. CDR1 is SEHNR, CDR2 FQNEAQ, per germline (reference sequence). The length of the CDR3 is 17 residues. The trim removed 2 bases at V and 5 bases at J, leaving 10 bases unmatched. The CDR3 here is CASSLISASGMNNEQFF. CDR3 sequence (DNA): TGTGCCAGCAGCTTAATTAGCGCTAGCGGGATGAACAATGAGCAGTTCTTC.

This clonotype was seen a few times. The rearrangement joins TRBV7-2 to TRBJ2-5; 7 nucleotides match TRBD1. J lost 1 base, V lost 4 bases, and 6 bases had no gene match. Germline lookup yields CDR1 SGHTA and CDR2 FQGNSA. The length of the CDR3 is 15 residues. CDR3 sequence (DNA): TGTGCCAGCAGCTCCCGGGACAGTTCCCAAGAGACCCAGTACTTC. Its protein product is CASSSRDSSQETQYF.

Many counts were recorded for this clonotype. CDR3 sequence: CASSQMPGIETQYF. The CDR3 DNA follows: TGCGCCAGCAGCCAAATGCCGGGGATCGAGACCCAGTACTTC. V is TRBV4-1 and J is TRBJ2-5; D may be TRBD2 (5 bases). CDR1 and CDR2 from the germline V gene are MGHRA and YSYEKL. The V end was cut by 2 bases, the J end by 5 bases, with 12 bases between. The CDR3 totals 14 residues.

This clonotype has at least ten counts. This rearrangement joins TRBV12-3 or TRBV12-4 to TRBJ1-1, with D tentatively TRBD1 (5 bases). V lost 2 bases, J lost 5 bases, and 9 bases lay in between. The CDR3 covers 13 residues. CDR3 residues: CASSLQGRTEAFF. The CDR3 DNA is TGTGCCAGCAGTTTACAGGGAAGGACTGAAGCTTTCTTT.